Listed below are T cell receptor beta chains from one sample, sequenced in a study of OX40 agonist ivuxolimab in advanced cancers. Produced via immunoSEQ multiplex PCR; TCRdb's table is partial and in-frame only. The repertoire holds around 70,000 clones, with over 75% as singletons. Sequenced here: CD4+ or CD8+ T cells sorted from blood, sampled in a trial of the OX40 agonist ivuxolimab. The receptors were sampled from an adult with an advanced solid tumor such as melanoma, head and neck, liver or kidney cancer. CDR3s leave out the opening cysteine and the closing phenylalanine or tryptophan. D genes are given only for firm matches.

>15|TRBJ2-5|TRBD2|TRBV4-1
ASSQLGVAGGSETQY
>12|TRBJ1-6|-|TRBV2
ASRGRGSNSPLH
>11|TRBJ1-2|-|TRBV11-3
ASSPGNNYGYT
>9|TRBJ2-3|-|TRBV10-3
AISSRDTQY
>14|TRBJ2-3|TRBD2|TRBV5-4
ASSSGLAGITDTQY
>14|TRBJ2-1|-|TRBV4-1
ASSQAGASSYNEQF
>14|TRBJ1-5|-|TRBV18
ASSRALDSFHQPQH
>14|TRBJ1-1|TRBD1|TRBV5-1
ASSSGWGQGYTEAF
>12|TRBJ1-2|-|TRBV6-5
ASTLRQGRNGYT
>13|TRBJ2-7|-|TRBV4-1
ASSQDSGAGYEQY
>10|TRBJ1-5|-|TRBV25-1
ASRRGNQPQH
>12|TRBJ1-1|TRBD1|TRBV19
ASMVTGGGSVAF
>14|TRBJ2-6|TRBD1|TRBV4-2
ASSQDTGGGANVLT
>15|TRBJ1-2|TRBD1|TRBV19
ASSIGTGGPGVYGYT
>12|TRBJ1-2|-|TRBV19
ASSMYEQFYGYT
>14|TRBJ2-2|TRBD1|TRBV7-6
ASSLGQGANTGELF
>13|TRBJ2-1|TRBD2|TRBV5-6
ASSLSGISYNEQF
>13|TRBJ2-1|TRBD2|TRBV10-3
AISGGLAGVNEQF
>11|TRBJ2-1|TRBD2|TRBV2
ARRGGLYNEQF
>13|TRBJ2-1|TRBD2|TRBV10-3
AIRDSGIAYNEQF